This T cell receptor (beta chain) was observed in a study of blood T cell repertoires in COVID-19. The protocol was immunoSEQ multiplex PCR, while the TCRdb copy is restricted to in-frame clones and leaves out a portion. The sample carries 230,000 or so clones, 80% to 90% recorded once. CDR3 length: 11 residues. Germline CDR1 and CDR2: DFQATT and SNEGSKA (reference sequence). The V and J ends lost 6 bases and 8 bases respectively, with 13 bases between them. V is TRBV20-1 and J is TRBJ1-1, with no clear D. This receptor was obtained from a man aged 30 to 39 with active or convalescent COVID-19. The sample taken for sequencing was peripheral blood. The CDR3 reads CSAPGVSEAFF. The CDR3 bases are TGCAGTGCCCCCGGAGTAAGCGAAGCTTTCTTT.